These 4 T cell receptor beta chains came from one sample sequenced in a study of identical twins. One entry per CDR3 protein, called by TCRdb with MiXCR from the 5' RACE reads. The table has hundreds of thousands of distinct CDR3 sequences, approximately 7.8% seen once; the top ten hold roughly 5%. These data also featured in a second study, about yellow fever vaccine responses in identical twins.

Material: CD8+ T cells sorted from blood. The receptors come from a young woman in good health.

The table lists this clonotype with many counts. The J gene is TRBJ1-5, the V gene TRBV24-1; TRBD1 is a possible D gene (6 bases). Trimming cost V 4 bases and J 5 bases, with 11 bases left between them. This CDR3 contains 14 residues. The V gene's germline CDR1 is KGHDR and CDR2 SFDVKD. The CDR3 sequence: CATSDLDSYQPQHF. Here the CDR3 DNA reads TGTGCCACCAGTGACCTGGACAGTTATCAGCCCCAGCATTTT.

Only a few counts were recorded for this clonotype. The rearrangement uses TRBV27 and TRBJ2-1; D is unclear. Trimming pared 0 bases from V and 10 bases from J, leaving 7 bases between. Germline V gene lookup returns CDR1 MNHEY and CDR2 SMNVEV (reference sequence). The CDR3 loop spans 12 amino acids. The CDR3 sequence: CASSLSPAEQFF. CDR3 nucleotides: TGTGCCAGCAGTTTATCTCCGGCGGAGCAGTTCTTC.

This clonotype has more than one count but fewer than ten. The chain combines TRBV28 with TRBJ1-1, with 7 bases that match TRBD1. The germline CDR1 and CDR2 sequences are MDHEN and SYDVKM. The CDR3 has 14 amino acids. J was trimmed by 3 bases and V by 5 bases; bases with no gene match: 6. DNA of the CDR3: TGTGCCAGCAGTATAAACAGGGGAGACACTGAAGCTTTCTTT. This translates into CASSINRGDTEAFF.

This clonotype has ten or more counts. The chain carries TRBV20-1 and TRBJ2-1, with no clear D. Trimming took 5 bases from V and 9 from J, leaving 11 bases between them. CDR3 size: 11 residues. The germline V gene has CDR1 DFQATT and CDR2 SNEGSKA (reference sequence). The CDR3 spells CSAAIYREQFF. Written as DNA, the CDR3 is TGCAGTGCTGCGATATATCGTGAGCAGTTCTTC.